A single sample gave rise to the 16 T cell receptor beta chains below, sequenced in a study of cytomegalovirus exposure and HLA in healthy donors. 13 Jbeta primers and 60 Vbeta primers were used for the PCR. The protocol was immunoSEQ multiplex PCR, while the TCRdb copy is restricted to in-frame clones and leaves out a portion. The sample lists roughly 190,000 clones, roughly an eighth occurring once. What was sequenced was PBMCs. These receptors were obtained from a man in his fifties in good health and CMV-seropositive.

This clone appeared a few times. The chain joins TRBV11-2 to TRBJ2-1; possible D gene TRBD2, 5 bases. V lost 3 bases and J 2 bases, leaving 11 bases between the germline ends. Per the germline V gene, CDR1 is SGHAT and CDR2 is FQNNGV. This CDR3 has 15 amino acids. The CDR3 loop reads CASSLGGPPYNEQFF. CDR3 nucleotide sequence: TGTGCCAGCAGCTTGGGCGGGCCGCCCTACAATGAGCAGTTCTTC.

This clone was observed a few times. The rearrangement joins TRBV25-1 to TRBJ1-2; TRBD1 might be the D (5 bases). Per germline, CDR1 MGHDK and CDR2 SYGVNS. V lost 4 bases to trimming and J lost 3 bases, with 12 bases between them. There are 14 residues in the CDR3. This CDR3 reads CASSVQRGDYGYTF. The CDR3 DNA reads as TGTGCCAGCAGTGTTCAAAGGGGCGACTATGGCTACACCTTC.

This clone was counted only a few times. The same CDR3 arises from other DNA sequences in this sample as well. The genes are TRBV9 and TRBJ1-2, with a possible D match to TRBD1 (5 bases). Germline loops: CDR1 SGDLS, CDR2 YYNGEE. Trimming took off 4 bases at V and 0 bases at J, with 10 bases between the two ends. The CDR3 spans 14 residues. Here the CDR3 reads CASSPTRANYGYTF. The CDR3 bases are TGTGCCAGCAGCCCAACCAGGGCTAACTATGGCTACACCTTC.

This clone has just a few counts. The chain links TRBV28 to TRBJ2-5; 8 bases match TRBD2. Germline CDR1 MDHEN, CDR2 SYDVKM. There are 14 residues in the CDR3. The trim removed 4 bases at V and 5 bases at J, leaving 6 bases unmatched. CDR3 amino acids: CASSSAGAPETQYF. CDR3 bases: TGTGCCAGCAGTTCAGCGGGGGCGCCGGAGACCCAGTACTTC.

The chain recombines TRBV7-2 with TRBJ1-4; 8 bases map to TRBD1. This CDR3 comprises 15 residues. Trimming removed 5 bases from V and 6 bases from J; junction bases left unmatched: 8. Germline V lookup: CDR1 SGHTA, CDR2 FQGNSA. As DNA, the CDR3 is TGTGCCAGCAGCGTCGACAGGGGCGGGGATGAAAAACTGTTTTTT. It is translated as CASSVDRGGDEKLFF. The whole variable domain, remainder taken from reference TRBV7-2 and TRBJ1-4, is GAGVSQSPSNKVTEKGKDVELRCDPISGHTALYWYRQSLGQGLEFLIYFQGNSAPDKSGLPSDRFSAERTGGSVSTLTIQRTQQEDSAVYLCASSVDRGGDEKLFFGSGTQLSVL.

The chain recombines TRBV4-1 with TRBJ2-7, with TRBD1 as a possible D gene (6 bases). Trimming pared 4 bases from V and 0 bases from J, leaving 13 bases between. Looked up from germline, CDR1 is MGHRA and CDR2 is YSYEKL. The CDR3 loop spans 15 amino acids. The CDR3 region is CASSLALGGSYEQYF. The CDR3 nucleotides are TGCGCCAGCAGCCTAGCGCTAGGGGGCTCCTACGAGCAGTACTTC.

This clone has a handful of counts. The rearrangement uses TRBV27 and TRBJ2-1, with a tentative D call TRBD2 (7 bases). This CDR3 is built from 15 residues. Germline V lookup: CDR1 MNHEY, CDR2 SMNVEV (reference sequence). V was shortened by 11 bases and J by 7 bases, with 24 bases between the two germline ends. The DNA of the CDR3 is TGTGCCGTCCCGGAAGAGGGGGGGGCTCGGAATGAGCAGTTCTTC. It yields the protein CAVPEEGGARNEQFF.

This clone was seen only a few times. In DNA, the CDR3 is TGCAGCGTCGACCCGGGGGGCGCGGGAGGGGAGCTGTTTTTT. Its protein is CSVDPGGAGGELFF. This chain connects TRBV29-1 to TRBJ2-2; possible D gene TRBD2, 7 bases. The V gene's germline CDR1 is SQVTM and CDR2 ANQGSEA. The CDR3 has 14 amino acids. V was clipped by 6 bases and J by 8 bases, with 19 bases between them.

The J gene is TRBJ2-5, the V gene TRBV7-2, with D perhaps matching TRBD2 (7 bases). Trimming left V 1 base short and J 4 bases short, with 13 bases between. The CDR3 is 15 residues long. Germline V CDR1 and CDR2: SGHTA, FQGNSA. CDR3 DNA: TGTGCCAGCAGCTTAGGTGGGGGGGCCCCAGAGACCCAGTACTTC. Amino acid sequence: CASSLGGGAPETQYF.

This clone was detected a few times. At the DNA level, this CDR3 is encoded by other sequences in the same sample as well. The genes are TRBV5-1 and TRBJ2-5; 7 positions agree with TRBD1. CDR1 and CDR2 from the germline V gene are SGHRS and YFSETQ. J gave up 1 base and V 4 bases, and 4 bases lay outside the gene matches. The CDR3 is made up of 14 amino acids. The CDR3 DNA reads as TGCGCCAGCAGCCTTGGGGACAGCCAAGAGACCCAGTACTTC. Translation gives CASSLGDSQETQYF.

This clone has more than one count but fewer than ten. The V gene is TRBV7-9, the J gene TRBJ1-2; possible D gene TRBD1, 6 bases. This CDR3 contains 13 residues. Germline V gene lookup returns CDR1 SEHNR and CDR2 FQNEAQ (reference sequence). V was clipped by 1 base and J by 4 bases, with 7 bases between them. This CDR3 reads CASSLGTAYGYTF. CDR3 DNA sequence: TGTGCCAGCAGCTTAGGGACAGCCTATGGCTACACCTTC. The full variable domain, with the rest looked up from reference TRBV7-9 and TRBJ1-2, is DTGVSQNPRHKITKRGQNVTFRCDPISEHNRLYWYRQTLGQGPEFLTYFQNEAQLEKSRLLSDRFSAERPKGSFSTLEIQRTEQGDSAMYLCASSLGTAYGYTFGSGTRLTVV.

This chain joins TRBV7-8 and TRBJ1-5; TRBD1 aligns across 9 bases. This CDR3 contains 16 residues. Trimming took 2 bases from V and 5 from J; bases not matched to a gene: 7. CDR1 and CDR2 (germline): SGHVS, FQNEAQ. The CDR3 sequence: CASSLSQGAGDQPQHF. CDR3 nucleotides: TGTGCCAGCAGCTTATCACAGGGGGCCGGCGATCAGCCCCAGCATTTT.

A few counts support this clone. The genes are TRBV20-1 and TRBJ1-1; D not resolved. Germline CDR1 DFQATT, CDR2 SNEGSKA (reference sequence). The CDR3 loop spans 10 amino acids. Trimming stripped 6 bases from V and 6 bases from J, with 8 bases between. For the CDR3, the DNA is TGCAGTGCCATGCGCGCTGAAGCTTTCTTT. Residues: CSAMRAEAFF.

The chain recombines TRBV5-6 with TRBJ1-1, with TRBD1 identical over 10 bases. V gave up 4 bases and J gave up 6 bases; unmatched junction bases: 9. Germline values: CDR1 SGHDT, CDR2 YYEEEE. The CDR3 has 15 amino acids. CDR3 in DNA: TGTGCCAGCAGCCCCCGCCGGACAGGGGGGCCTGAAGCTTTCTTT. The encoded protein is CASSPRRTGGPEAFF.

The chain has TRBV15 and TRBJ2-6; TRBD1 might be the D (6 bases). The germline V gene has CDR1 LNHNV and CDR2 YYDKDF (reference sequence). The CDR3 runs 19 residues. V was cut by 1 base and J by 0 bases, with 16 bases left in between. This CDR3 is CATSRALGRGNSGANVLTF. The DNA for the CDR3 is TGTGCCACCAGCAGAGCCCTAGGCAGGGGCAACTCTGGGGCCAACGTCCTGACTTTC.

This clone turned up a few times. V usage is TRBV5-4 and J usage is TRBJ2-3, with TRBD2 matching 11 bases. V dropped 3 bases and J dropped 2; count of bases not matched to a gene: 5. The CDR3 is made up of 16 amino acids. Per the germline V gene, CDR1 is SGHNT and CDR2 is YYREEE (reference sequence). For the CDR3, the DNA is TGTGCCAGCAGCTCCGGGACTAGCGGTAACACAGATACGCAGTATTTT. It translates to CASSSGTSGNTDTQYF. Using reference TRBV5-4 and TRBJ2-3 for the parts outside the CDR3, the full variable domain is ETGVTQSPTHLIKTRGQQVTLRCSSQSGHNTVSWYQQALGQGPQFIFQYYREEENGRGNFPPRFSGLQFPNYSSELNVNALELDDSALYLCASSSGTSGNTDTQYFGPGTRLTVL.